This T cell receptor beta chain was sequenced during a study of shared clonotypes between healthy human individuals (dated by TCRdb to the early 2020s). About the study as a whole: The cohort comprised a couple of women and three men aged 18 to 49 years. Per donor, three plates each were used for CD4 naive and CD4 memory, two for CD8 naive, and one for CD8 memory. The study deeply sequenced blood TCR repertoires of about 5 healthy adults to estimate repertoire size and the extent of clonotype sharing between individuals. To increase sequencing depth and limit assay-specific biases, TCR repertoire library preparation and sequencing were carried out by different laboratories using diverse techniques. Leukapheresis yielded between about 0.9 and 9.5 billion PBMCs per donor.

The germline V gene supplies CDR1 MNHEY and CDR2 SVGAGI. The CDR3 goes from the cysteine to the phenylalanine over 15 residues. Left in the record is the CDR3 DNA by itself, 45 bases read in frame from the first base. Deletion took 6 bases off V and 5 bases off J, with a span of 17 bases between the germline ends. Study-wide findings and limitations: Sampling was restricted to blood, and TCR repertoires in tissue are likely to differ from TCR repertoires in blood. Naive subsets generally had larger estimated clonotype richness than memory subsets did. The small number of donors limited the genetic and exposure-history diversity represented. Pairwise subsampling led to the expectation that sequencing depth would affect the degree of clonotype sharing among donors. When a handful of donors were compared, the shared fraction of clonotypes was about 5% for naive CD4, 3% to 4% for naive CD8, 2.3% for memory CD4, and less than 0.5% for memory CD8. Even with the large sequencing depth, rarefaction of the sorted-subset datasets indicated that sequencing was incomplete. Compared with non-shared clonotypes, clonotypes shared by all four sorted-subset donors had higher generation probabilities.

The donors were healthy, HIV-negative adults with no recently reported acute infections or vaccinations. Every donor was a Caucasian adult residing in Nashville, Tennessee, USA. CD4+ T cells were enriched by magnetic negative selection; naive cells were then positively selected on CD45RA, and the negative fraction formed the memory subset. Blood was obtained by leukapheresis, after which PBMCs were separated by Ficoll-Histopaque density gradient centrifugation and cryopreserved in liquid nitrogen vapor phase. Analytical flow cytometry was used to check the purity and quantity of every magnetically sorted T cell population. Each sorted fraction had its genomic DNA isolated and then quantified by UV absorbance on a Nanodrop 2000c. Details on this clone: What antigen it recognizes has not been identified. No base quality values were provided; no much bigger clone lies one nucleotide off.

Using the deep immunoSEQ assay, multiplex PCR amplified TCR CDR3 regions from genomic DNA. Extracted genomic DNA from each cell subset was distributed evenly across all wells of several immunoSEQ 96-well plates, and each plate was treated as a replicate. For sorted subsets, 200 to 250 ng of genomic DNA, equivalent to roughly 33,000 T cell genomes, went into each replicate PCR. Purified libraries were measured with a Qubit 3.0 fluorometer, size-checked on a Bioanalyzer 2100, and measured again with the KAPA Library Quantification kit. Each immunoSEQ 96-well plate was sequenced on its own single-read 150-cycle Illumina NextSeq 550 flow cell. Processing in the source paper ran as follows. Because the immunoSEQ output held only junctional sequences and lacked quality scores, the filtering could not match the filtering applied to full-length reads. To assign V/J genes and CDR3, sequences were annotated using PyIR, a Python wrapper for IgBLAST v1.9, with IMGT germline references. Any read was removed if the V/J assignment was weak (E-value above 1e-6), the CDR3 was missing, or the read contained stop codons, out-of-frame junctions, or ambiguous translated residues. V3J clonotypes were defined by identical inferred V gene, J gene, and CDR3 amino acid sequence. Percentage overlap between repertoires was calculated by dividing the number of shared unique clonotypes by the size of the smaller repertoire. Richness of each repertoire was evaluated using RTK rarefaction, the Chao1 estimator, and Recon v2.1 estimates of unobserved clonotypes. For all TCRbeta clonotypes obtained by the gDNA method from several donors, generation probabilities were computed with OLGA. This is the immuneACCESS table as TCRdb keeps it, with only in-frame sequences that have V and J called. A part of the clones is gone; compared with another copy, unresolved V genes explain less than half, and the rest is unexplained. V and J calls and clone size follow that table, whereas D and trimming were derived from the DNA. The sample table contains roughly 1 million clones; only one count was recorded for about 84% of them. The top ten constitute about 0.52% of the sample.

The material sequenced was memory CD4+ T cells from PBMCs. The cell subset or site label here, explained by the study, means: CD45RA-negative fraction. The sequence derives from a man aged 18 to 35 in good health. Some clones in this sample may be carry-over from other donors' samples. The chain employs TRBV6-5 and TRBJ2-1; TRBD1 could be the D gene, as 6 bases match. CDR3 protein: CASSQSGQPNNEQFF. The base sequence is TGTGCCAGCAGCCAATCCGGACAGCCAAACAATGAGCAGTTCTTC.